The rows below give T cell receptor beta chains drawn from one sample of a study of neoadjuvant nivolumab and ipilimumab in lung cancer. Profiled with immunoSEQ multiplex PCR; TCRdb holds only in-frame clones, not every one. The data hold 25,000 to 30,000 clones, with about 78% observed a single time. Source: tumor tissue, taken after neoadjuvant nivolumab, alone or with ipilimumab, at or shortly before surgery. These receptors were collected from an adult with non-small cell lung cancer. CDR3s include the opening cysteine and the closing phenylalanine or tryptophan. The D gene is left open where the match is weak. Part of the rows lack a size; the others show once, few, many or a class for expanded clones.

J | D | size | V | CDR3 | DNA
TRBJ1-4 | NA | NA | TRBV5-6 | CASSFGPTNEKLFF | TGTGCCAGCAGCTTTGGACCAACTAATGAAAAACTGTTTTTT
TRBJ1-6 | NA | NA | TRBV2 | CASKGRDYYNSPLHF | TGTGCCAGCAAGGGCAGAGACTACTATAATTCACCCCTCCACTTT
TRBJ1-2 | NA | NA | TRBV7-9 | CASGSSGKHYGYTF | TGTGCCAGCGGGTCCTCTGGGAAACACTATGGCTACACCTTC
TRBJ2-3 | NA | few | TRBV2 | CASSGGANLDTQYF | TGTGCCAGCAGTGGGGGGGCCAACCTAGATACGCAGTATTTT
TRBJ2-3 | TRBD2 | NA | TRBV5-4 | CASSRSGGLIDTQYF | TGTGCCAGCAGCAGAAGCGGGGGGCTAATAGATACGCAGTATTTT
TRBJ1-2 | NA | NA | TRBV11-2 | CASSLVTGAGSYGYTF | TGTGCCAGCAGCTTAGTGACGGGTGCAGGTTCCTATGGCTACACCTTC
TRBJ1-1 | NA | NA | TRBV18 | CASSLGQGNTEAFF | TGTGCCAGCTCACTAGGGCAGGGGAACACTGAAGCTTTCTTT
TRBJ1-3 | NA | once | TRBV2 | CASRLSSGNTIYF | TGTGCCAGCAGACTCAGCTCTGGAAACACCATATATTTT
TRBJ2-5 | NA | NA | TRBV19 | CASSMGRAETQYF | TGTGCCAGTAGTATGGGCAGGGCGGAGACCCAGTACTTC
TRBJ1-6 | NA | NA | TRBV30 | CAWSVQEFYNSPLHF | TGTGCCTGGAGTGTACAGGAATTCTATAATTCACCCCTCCACTTT
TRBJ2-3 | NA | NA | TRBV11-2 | CASSPTAGTPGTDTQYF | TGTGCCAGCAGCCCCACTGCCGGGACCCCCGGCACAGATACGCAGTATTTT
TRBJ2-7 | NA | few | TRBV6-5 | CASSYSGRDSYEQYF | TGTGCCAGCAGTTACTCGGGGCGGGACAGCTACGAGCAGTACTTC
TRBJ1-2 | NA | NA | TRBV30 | CAWSSVGRLVWGYTF | TGTGCCTGGAGCTCGGTCGGGAGGCTGGTTTGGGGCTACACCTTC
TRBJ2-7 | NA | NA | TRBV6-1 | CASSVGRFSSYEQYF | TGTGCCAGCAGTGTTGGACGGTTTAGCTCCTACGAGCAGTACTTC
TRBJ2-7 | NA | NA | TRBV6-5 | CASSRPGGDGKQYF | TGTGCCAGCAGCCGACCGGGGGGCGACGGGAAGCAGTACTTC
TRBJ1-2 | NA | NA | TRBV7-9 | CASSLGAAGNYGYTF | TGTGCCAGCAGCTTAGGAGCTGCGGGTAACTATGGCTACACCTTC
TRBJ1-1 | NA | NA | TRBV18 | CASSPESERMNTEAFF | TGTGCCAGCTCACCCGAGAGTGAAAGGATGAACACTGAAGCTTTCTTT
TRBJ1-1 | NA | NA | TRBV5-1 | CASSSDGGGNTEAFF | TGCGCCAGCAGCTCCGACGGTGGAGGGAACACTGAAGCTTTCTTT
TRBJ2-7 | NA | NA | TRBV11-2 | CASSLDQSGVHEQYF | TGTGCCAGCAGCTTAGATCAGTCAGGGGTTCACGAGCAGTACTTC
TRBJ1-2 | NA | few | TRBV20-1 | CSARWIRGYTF | TGCAGTGCTAGGTGGATAAGGGGCTACACCTTC
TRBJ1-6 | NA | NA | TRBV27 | CASSRLTNSPLHF | TGTGCCAGCAGTAGGCTGACTAATTCACCCCTCCACTTT
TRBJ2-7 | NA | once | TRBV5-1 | CASRRDTTYEQYF | TGCGCCAGCAGGAGGGACACGACCTACGAGCAGTACTTC
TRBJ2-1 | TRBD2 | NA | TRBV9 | CASSVGGLAGYGEQFF | TGTGCCAGCAGCGTAGGGGGACTAGCGGGGTACGGTGAGCAGTTCTTC
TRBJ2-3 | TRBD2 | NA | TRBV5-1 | CASSLWRGDPSTDTQYF | TGCGCCAGCAGCTTGTGGCGGGGGGACCCGAGCACAGATACGCAGTATTTT
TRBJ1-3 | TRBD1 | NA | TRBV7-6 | CASSRGVPGQGVVAGNTIYF | TGTGCCAGCAGCAGAGGGGTCCCGGGACAGGGGGTGGTAGCTGGAAACACCATATATTTT
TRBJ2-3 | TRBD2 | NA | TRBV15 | CATSSGLAGTTDTQYF | TGTGCCACCAGCAGTGGACTAGCTGGGACCACAGATACGCAGTATTTT
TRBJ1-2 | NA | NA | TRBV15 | CATSLVGGTSYTF | TGTGCCACCAGCCTTGTGGGGGGCACGTCCTACACCTTC